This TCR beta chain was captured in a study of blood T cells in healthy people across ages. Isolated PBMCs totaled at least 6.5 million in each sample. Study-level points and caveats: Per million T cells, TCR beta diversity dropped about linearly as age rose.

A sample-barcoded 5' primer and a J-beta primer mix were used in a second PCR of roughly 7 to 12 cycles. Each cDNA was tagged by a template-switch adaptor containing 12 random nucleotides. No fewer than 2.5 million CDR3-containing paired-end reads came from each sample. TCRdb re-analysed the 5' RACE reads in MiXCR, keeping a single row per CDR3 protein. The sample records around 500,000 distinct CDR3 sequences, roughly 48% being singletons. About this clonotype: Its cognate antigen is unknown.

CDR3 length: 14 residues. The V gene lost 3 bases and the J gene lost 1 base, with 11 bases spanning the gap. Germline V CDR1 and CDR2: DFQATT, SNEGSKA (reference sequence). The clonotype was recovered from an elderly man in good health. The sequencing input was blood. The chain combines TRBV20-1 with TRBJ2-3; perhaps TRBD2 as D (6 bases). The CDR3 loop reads CSASPGLGTDTQYF. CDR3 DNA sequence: TGCAGTGCTAGCCCGGGACTTGGCACAGATACGCAGTATTTT.